These 32 T cell receptor beta chains share one sample of origin, sequenced in a study of shared T cell receptors in the human thymus. The table came from immunoSEQ multiplex PCR; TCRdb's copy has only in-frame clones and leaves some out. The table has approximately 400,000 clones, approximately 95% seen once. The source material was thymocytes. These receptor sequences come from a human donor.

This clone was seen only once. This chain links TRBV4-2 with TRBJ2-5; 14 nucleotides agree with TRBD2. Germline CDR1 and CDR2: LGHNA and YNFKEQ. The CDR3 length is 16 residues. J gave up 4 bases and V 3 bases, and 4 bases lay outside the gene matches. CDR3 region: CASSQGTSGRVETQYF. Here the CDR3 DNA reads TGTGCCAGCAGCCAGGGGACTAGCGGGAGAGTAGAGACCCAGTACTTC.

The count of this clone is one. The chain carries TRBV28 and TRBJ2-7; D is possibly TRBD1 (6 bases). V was trimmed by 5 bases and J by 2 bases, leaving 16 bases between them. This CDR3 is built from 15 residues. Germline V gene sequence: CDR1 MDHEN, CDR2 SYDVKM. CDR3 sequence: CASSPLRGRAYEQYF. CDR3 sequence (DNA): TGTGCCAGCAGTCCCCTCAGGGGCCGTGCCTACGAGCAGTACTTC.

The V gene is TRBV7-3, the J gene TRBJ2-3; the D is unclear. Germline assignment: CDR1 SGHTA and CDR2 FQGTGA. The CDR3 is made up of 15 amino acids. The V end lost 5 bases, the J end lost 2 bases, and 14 bases lay between the germline ends. The CDR3 reads CASSRRAIHTDTQYF. The CDR3 DNA follows: TGTGCCAGCAGCCGTCGAGCGATACACACAGATACGCAGTATTTT.

J is TRBJ2-5 and V is TRBV5-8, with D unclear. CDR3 length: 12 residues. Germline V gives CDR1 SGHTS, CDR2 YDEGEE. Trimming removed 5 bases from V and 5 bases from J, with 10 bases in between. CDR3 amino acids: CASRIFEETQYF. The DNA for the CDR3 is TGTGCCAGCAGGATATTCGAGGAGACCCAGTACTTC.

The chain has TRBV5-1 and TRBJ2-7; the match to TRBD2 covers 8 bases. Per the germline V gene, CDR1 is SGHRS and CDR2 is YFSETQ. Losses at the gene ends were 4 bases for V and 0 bases for J; bases not matched to a gene: 0. The CDR3 loop spans 13 amino acids. CDR3 amino acids: CASSGTSSYEQYF. The CDR3 DNA is TGCGCCAGCAGCGGGACTAGCTCCTACGAGCAGTACTTC.

In the case of this clone: Other nucleotide sequences from this sample produce the same CDR3. V usage is TRBV19 and J usage is TRBJ2-5; D is possibly TRBD1 (6 bases). V was trimmed by 3 bases and J by 4 bases, leaving 9 bases between them. CDR3 length equals 13 residues. Germline V gene lookup returns CDR1 LNHDA and CDR2 SQIVND (reference sequence). In DNA, the CDR3 is TGTGCCAGTAGTATCCAGGGGCGAGAGACCCAGTACTTC. Translation: CASSIQGRETQYF.

V and J are TRBV19 and TRBJ2-3, with D perhaps matching TRBD1 (5 bases). This CDR3 contains 15 residues. The V and J ends lost 8 bases and 1 base respectively, with 16 bases between them. Per the germline V gene, CDR1 is LNHDA and CDR2 is SQIVND (reference sequence). CDR3 sequence: CASRLGQWGTDTQYF. In DNA, the CDR3 is TGTGCCAGTCGCCTGGGGCAGTGGGGCACAGATACGCAGTATTTT.

J is TRBJ2-2 and V is TRBV7-8; 9 bases are a match to TRBD2. This CDR3 comprises 18 residues. V shed 0 bases and J 3 bases; nucleotides not matched to a gene: 8. Per germline, CDR1 SGHVS and CDR2 FQNEAQ. The CDR3 DNA sequence: TGTGCCAGCAGCTTAGCGATTGGAGCGGGAGGCCACACCGGGGAGCTGTTTTTT. This sequence encodes CASSLAIGAGGHTGELFF.

The chain links TRBV27 to TRBJ1-2; possibly TRBD1 for D (5 bases). The ends were cut back, 6 bases at V and 3 bases at J, with 20 bases in the middle. The CDR3 is 16 amino acids. CDR1 MNHEY and CDR2 SMNVEV come from the germline V gene (reference sequence). CDR3 bases: TGTGCCAGCAGCTTTCTACCCCCGGGACGGGACTATGGCTACACCTTC. Protein: CASSFLPPGRDYGYTF.

This rearrangement joins TRBV6-4 to TRBJ1-2; D is perhaps TRBD1 (5 bases). V was cut by 2 bases and J by 9 bases, with 7 bases left in between. The V gene's germline CDR1 is MRHNA and CDR2 SNTAGT. The CDR3 has 11 residues. CDR3 protein: CASSDEGSYTF. The CDR3 bases are TGTGCCAGCAGTGACGAGGGGAGCTACACCTTC.

The sample holds one count of this clone. The chain joins TRBV7-9 to TRBJ2-7; 8 nucleotides line up with TRBD1. CDR3 length: 14 residues. V gave up 5 bases and J gave up 5 bases; unmatched junction bases: 8. In germline, CDR1 is SEHNR, CDR2 FQNEAQ (reference sequence). The CDR3 sequence: CASSHGQGCNEQYF. DNA of the CDR3: TGTGCCAGCAGCCACGGACAGGGATGTAACGAGCAGTACTTC. The variable domain in full, completed from reference TRBV7-9 and TRBJ2-7, reads DTGVSQNPRHKITKRGQNVTFRCDPISEHNRLYWYRQTLGQGPEFLTYFQNEAQLEKSRLLSDRFSAERPKGSFSTLEIQRTEQGDSAMYLCASSHGQGCNEQYFGPGTRLTVT.

This chain joins TRBV2 and TRBJ2-2, with 9 bases identical to TRBD1. The CDR3 is made up of 14 amino acids. The germline gives CDR1 SNHLY, CDR2 FYNNEI. V trimming: 6 bases; J trimming: 6 bases; junction bases outside the gene matches: 5. CDR3 coding DNA: TGTGCCAGCAGCGGGACAGGGAGCCCCGGGGAGCTGTTTTTT. Residues: CASSGTGSPGELFF.

The chain combines TRBV27 with TRBJ2-1, with 7 bases fitting TRBD2. The trim removed 3 bases at V and 7 bases at J, leaving 6 bases unmatched. This CDR3 has 14 amino acids. The germline V gene encodes CDR1 MNHEY and CDR2 SMNVEV (reference sequence). The CDR3 nucleotides read TGTGCCAGCAGTTTGGAGGGAGGGCGAAATGAGCAGTTCTTC. This gives the protein CASSLEGGRNEQFF.

The V gene is TRBV19, the J gene TRBJ1-1; TRBD1 matches at 9 bases. CDR3 size: 14 residues. CDR1 is LNHDA, CDR2 SQIVND, per germline (reference sequence). J gave up 5 bases and V 5 bases, and 6 bases lay outside the gene matches. The CDR3 region is CASSVRDRATEAFF. The DNA for the CDR3 is TGTGCCAGTAGTGTCCGGGACAGGGCAACTGAAGCTTTCTTT. Using reference TRBV19 and TRBJ1-1 for the parts outside the CDR3, the full variable domain is DGGITQSPKYLFRKEGQNVTLSCEQNLNHDAMYWYRQDPGQGLRLIYYSQIVNDFQKGDIAEGYSVSREKKESFPLTVTSAQKNPTAFYLCASSVRDRATEAFFGQGTRLTVV.

The gene calls are TRBV5-6 and TRBJ2-4; unclear D gene. Trimming stripped 0 bases from V and 2 bases from J, with 9 bases between. CDR1 is SGHDT and CDR2 is YYEEEE in the germline V gene. There are 15 residues in the CDR3. The chain's CDR3 is CASSLETPPKNIQYF. As DNA, the CDR3 is TGTGCCAGCAGCTTGGAGACTCCTCCCAAAAACATTCAGTACTTC.

The rearrangement links TRBV6-4 to TRBJ1-1, with D perhaps TRBD1 (5 bases). This CDR3 is 15 amino acids long. Germline lookup yields CDR1 MRHNA and CDR2 SNTAGT. The V and J ends lost 0 bases and 3 bases respectively, with 11 bases between them. For the CDR3, the DNA is TGTGCCAGCAGTGACTCTTCAGGCAGGGACACTGAAGCTTTCTTT. Translated, it gives CASSDSSGRDTEAFF.

The rearrangement links TRBV6-5 to TRBJ2-2, with 7 bases aligning to TRBD1. With 7 bases clipped from V and 7 bases from J, the junction kept 6 bases outside the gene matches. This CDR3 region has 13 residues. Germline assignment: CDR1 MNHEY and CDR2 SVGAGI. The CDR3 sequence: CASIDRVGGELFF. CDR3 nucleotide sequence: TGTGCCAGCATCGACAGGGTCGGCGGGGAGCTGTTTTTT.

The chain joins TRBV13 to TRBJ1-5, with 8 bases fitting TRBD1. This CDR3 has 14 amino acids. V was pared by 5 bases and J by 9 bases, with 9 bases of the junction left unmatched. Germline V gene data show CDR1 as PRHDT and CDR2 as FYEKMQ (reference sequence). The CDR3 DNA follows: TGTGCCAGCAGCGAGGACAGGGTCAAGGGGCCCCAGCATTTT. This translates into CASSEDRVKGPQHF.

The CDR3 nucleotides are TGTGCCAGCAGCGAACCAGACCCAACTGAGCCCCAGCATTTT. It translates to CASSEPDPTEPQHF. The chain joins TRBV2 to TRBJ1-5; D is undetermined. CDR1 and CDR2 from the germline V gene are SNHLY and FYNNEI. V lost 6 bases and J 8 bases, leaving 17 bases between the germline ends. This CDR3 comprises 14 residues.

The chain combines TRBV30 with TRBJ2-7; 7 positions agree with TRBD1. V lost 1 base to trimming and J lost 1 base; unmatched junction nucleotides: 10. The CDR3 sequence is 16 residues long. Germline CDR1 reads GTSNPN; CDR2 reads SVGIG (reference sequence). The CDR3 DNA sequence: TGTGCCTGGAGTGGGAACCGGGACAGATTGTCCTACGAGCAGTACTTC. Translated, it gives CAWSGNRDRLSYEQYF. The full variable domain, with the rest looked up from reference TRBV30 and TRBJ2-7, is SQTIHQWPATLVQPVGSPLSLECTVEGTSNPNLYWYRQAAGRGLQLLFYSVGIGQISSEVPQNLSASRPQDRQFILSSKKLLLSDSGFYLCAWSGNRDRLSYEQYFGPGTRLTVT.

The J gene is TRBJ2-5, the V gene TRBV20-1, with D maybe TRBD1 (5 bases). The J call could be wrong; TRBJ2-7 is a better fit for the DNA end. This CDR3 is 10 amino acids long. From germline, CDR1 is DFQATT and CDR2 SNEGSKA (reference sequence). CDR3 in amino acids: CSARTFEQYF. Written as DNA, the CDR3 is TGCAGTGCGAGGACATTCGAGCAGTACTTC.

The chain employs TRBV11-2 and TRBJ2-7; 10 positions agree with TRBD2. Trimming cost V 5 bases and J 2 bases; bases outside gene matches: 9. The CDR3 consists of 16 residues. Germline V lookup: CDR1 SGHAT, CDR2 FQNNGV. The CDR3 loop is CASSPNTSGTTYEQYF. The CDR3 nucleotides are TGTGCCAGCAGCCCTAATACTAGCGGGACCACCTACGAGCAGTACTTC. The full variable domain, rest sourced from reference TRBV11-2 and TRBJ2-7, is EAGVAQSPRYKIIEKRQSVAFWCNPISGHATLYWYQQILGQGPKLLIQFQNNGVVDDSQLPKDRFSAERLKGVDSTLKIQPAKLEDSAVYLCASSPNTSGTTYEQYFGPGTRLTVT.

This chain links TRBV5-1 with TRBJ1-2; D not certain. The CDR3 runs to 15 residues. V was pared by 0 bases and J by 8 bases, with 17 bases between. Per the germline V gene, CDR1 is SGHRS and CDR2 is YFSETQ. The CDR3 coding sequence is TGCGCCAGCAGCTTGGACCCTCCGGGTTTAAGAGGCTACACCTTC. It specifies CASSLDPPGLRGYTF.

V and J are TRBV6-6 and TRBJ2-1; possibly TRBD2 for D (6 bases). The CDR3 consists of 12 residues. V was shortened by 8 bases and J by 6 bases, with 11 bases between the two germline ends. The germline V gene encodes CDR1 MNHNY and CDR2 SVGAGI (reference sequence). The CDR3 DNA reads as TGTGCCAGCGACGGGGGAGGCAATGAGCAGTTCTTC. Residues: CASDGGGNEQFF.

In this sample, this clone turned up once. The chain combines TRBV9 with TRBJ1-4; 7 positions match TRBD1. Trimming cost V 3 bases and J 2 bases; bases outside gene matches: 7. The CDR3 has 16 residues. Germline CDR1 is SGDLS and CDR2 is YYNGEE. CDR3 loop: CASSASRGTTNEKLFF. The CDR3 region has the DNA TGTGCCAGCAGCGCATCCAGGGGGACGACTAATGAAAAACTGTTTTTT.

The gene calls are TRBV5-1 and TRBJ2-7; 8 nucleotides match TRBD2. The CDR3 loop spans 14 amino acids. Germline assignment: CDR1 SGHRS and CDR2 YFSETQ. Trimming removed 4 bases from V and 5 bases from J; junction bases left unmatched: 8. The CDR3 DNA is TGCGCCAGCAGCCCAAGGGCCGGGGGGGACGAGCAGTACTTC. Amino acids: CASSPRAGGDEQYF.

The rearrangement uses TRBV5-4 and TRBJ1-1; D gene unclear. The germline gives CDR1 SGHNT, CDR2 YYREEE (reference sequence). V gave up 8 bases and J gave up 4 bases, with 18 bases separating them. The length of the CDR3 is 14 residues. The CDR3 DNA reads as TGTGCCAGTAGGTGGGGTTCTTTAGGCACTGAAGCTTTCTTT. As protein: CASRWGSLGTEAFF. The complete variable domain, with remaining parts taken from reference TRBV5-4 and TRBJ1-1, reads ETGVTQSPTHLIKTRGQQVTLRCSSQSGHNTVSWYQQALGQGPQFIFQYYREEENGRGNFPPRFSGLQFPNYSSELNVNALELDDSALYLCASRWGSLGTEAFFGQGTRLTVV.

The chain carries TRBV13 and TRBJ2-5; D might be TRBD1 (6 bases). Germline assignment: CDR1 PRHDT and CDR2 FYEKMQ (reference sequence). Trimming removed 5 bases at V and 1 base at J, with 8 bases between. The CDR3 length is 13 residues. CDR3 coding DNA: TGTGCCAGCAGCCGGGACATCCAAGAGACCCAGTACTTC. Protein: CASSRDIQETQYF. Using reference TRBV13 and TRBJ2-5 for the parts outside the CDR3, the full variable domain is AAGVIQSPRHLIKEKRETATLKCYPIPRHDTVYWYQQGPGQDPQFLISFYEKMQSDKGSIPDRFSAQQFSDYHSELNMSSLELGDSALYFCASSRDIQETQYFGPGTRLLVL.

The chain combines TRBV6-1 with TRBJ2-5; possible D gene TRBD2, 5 bases. Germline-derived CDR1 and CDR2 are MNHNS and SASEGT. Trimming stripped 1 base from V and 5 bases from J, with 11 bases between. The CDR3 loop spans 14 amino acids. The CDR3 nucleotides are TGTGCCAGCAGTGAAGGTGAGGGAAAGGAGACCCAGTACTTC. Its protein is CASSEGEGKETQYF.

The chain employs TRBV4-1 and TRBJ2-7; possibly TRBD1 or TRBD2 for D (5 bases each). Germline V gene data show CDR1 as MGHRA and CDR2 as YSYEKL. The CDR3 consists of 15 residues. V was trimmed by 0 bases and J by 5 bases, leaving 14 bases between them. Written as DNA, the CDR3 is TGCGCCAGCAGCCAAGAGCCAAGGGGAGTCCACGAGCAGTACTTC. This translates into CASSQEPRGVHEQYF.

The chain uses TRBV28 and TRBJ2-5; D might be TRBD1 (6 bases). The CDR3 has 15 residues. Germline V gene sequence: CDR1 MDHEN, CDR2 SYDVKM. V gave up 0 bases and J gave up 5 bases, with 13 bases separating them. CDR3 bases: TGTGCCAGCAGTTTATGCACAGGGAGTCGGGAGACCCAGTACTTC. As protein: CASSLCTGSRETQYF.

The chain employs TRBV27 and TRBJ1-5, with D perhaps matching TRBD1 (6 bases). This CDR3 comprises 14 residues. Germline CDR1 MNHEY, CDR2 SMNVEV (reference sequence). Trimming removed 8 bases at V and 6 bases at J, with 17 bases between. The CDR3 protein is CASAPLRGFQPQHF. CDR3 in DNA: TGTGCCAGCGCTCCCTTAAGGGGGTTTCAGCCCCAGCATTTT.